This T cell receptor beta chain was profiled in a study of graft-versus-host responses after intestinal transplantation. Whole-study results and caveats: Investigators detected GvH clones in recipient marrow, with some emerging earlier in ileum or blood.

About this clone: Its antigen remains unidentified.

Generated by immunoSEQ multiplex PCR, the TCRdb table keeps only in-frame clones and is missing some. The sample records 20,000 to 25,000 clones, approximately 92% being singletons. This material consisted of PBMCs, taken about 37 weeks after intestinal transplant. This receptor was taken from a human patient who received an intestinal transplant, so some T cells may come from the graft donor.

The CDR3, as DNA: TGTGCCAGCGGAGGGCTAGCGGGAGTTTTAATCGAGCAGTACTTC. It is translated as CASGGLAGVLIEQYF. The chain links TRBV6-5 to TRBJ2-7, with 10 bases aligning to TRBD2. The germline CDR1 and CDR2 sequences are MNHEY and SVGAGI. CDR3 length: 15 amino acids. V shed 8 bases, J shed 6 bases, and the junction held 13 bases outside the gene matches.